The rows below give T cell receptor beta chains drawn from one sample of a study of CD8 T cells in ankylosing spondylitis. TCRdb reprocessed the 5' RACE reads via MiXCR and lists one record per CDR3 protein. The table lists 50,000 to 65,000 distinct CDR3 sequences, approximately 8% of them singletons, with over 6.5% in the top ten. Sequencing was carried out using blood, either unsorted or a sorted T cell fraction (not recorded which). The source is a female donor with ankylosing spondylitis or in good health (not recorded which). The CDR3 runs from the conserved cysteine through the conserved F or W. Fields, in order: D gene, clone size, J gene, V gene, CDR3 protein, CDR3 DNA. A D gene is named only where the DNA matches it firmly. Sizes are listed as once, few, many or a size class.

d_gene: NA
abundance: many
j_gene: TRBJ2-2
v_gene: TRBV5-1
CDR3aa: CASSLQQVNTGELFF
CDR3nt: TGCGCCAGCAGCTTGCAACAGGTTAACACCGGGGAGCTGTTTTTT

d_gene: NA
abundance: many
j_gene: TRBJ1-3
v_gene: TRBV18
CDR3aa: CASSPPSREGNTIYF
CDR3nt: TGTGCCAGCTCACCACCTTCCAGGGAAGGAAACACCATATATTTT

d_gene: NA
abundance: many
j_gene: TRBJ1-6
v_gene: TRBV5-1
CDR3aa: CASGWGPYSNSPLHF
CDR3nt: TGCGCCAGCGGATGGGGTCCTTATTCTAATTCACCCCTCCACTTT

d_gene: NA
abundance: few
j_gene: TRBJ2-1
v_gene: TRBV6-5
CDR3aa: CASSTRNEQFF
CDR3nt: TGTGCCAGCAGTACAAGGAATGAGCAGTTCTTC

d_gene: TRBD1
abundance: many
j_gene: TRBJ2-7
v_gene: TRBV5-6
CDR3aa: CASSPWDSRFYEQYF
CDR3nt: TGTGCCAGCAGCCCTTGGGACAGCAGATTCTACGAGCAGTACTTC

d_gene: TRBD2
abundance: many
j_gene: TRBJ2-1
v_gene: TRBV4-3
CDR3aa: CASSRTGTSGGYEQFF
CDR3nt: TGCGCCAGCAGCCGAACCGGGACTAGCGGCGGCTATGAGCAGTTCTTC

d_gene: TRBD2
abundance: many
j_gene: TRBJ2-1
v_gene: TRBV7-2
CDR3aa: CASSPAGGLGEQFF
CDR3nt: TGTGCCAGCAGCCCAGCGGGGGGGCTAGGTGAGCAGTTCTTC

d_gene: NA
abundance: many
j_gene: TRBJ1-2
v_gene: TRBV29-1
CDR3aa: CSVEDPGTSGYTF
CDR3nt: TGCAGCGTTGAAGATCCAGGGACAAGTGGCTACACCTTC

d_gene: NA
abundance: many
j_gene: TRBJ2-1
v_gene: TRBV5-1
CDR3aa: CASSAGPDYNEQFF
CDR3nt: TGCGCCAGCAGCGCGGGGCCAGACTACAATGAGCAGTTCTTC

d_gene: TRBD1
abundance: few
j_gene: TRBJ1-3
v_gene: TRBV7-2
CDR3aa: CASSYRTGWKNTIYF
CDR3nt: TGTGCCAGCAGCTACCGGACAGGCTGGAAAAACACCATATATTTT

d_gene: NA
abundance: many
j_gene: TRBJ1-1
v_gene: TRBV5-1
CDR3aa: CASGVSGVNTEAFF
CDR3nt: TGCGCCAGCGGCGTTTCCGGGGTTAACACTGAAGCTTTCTTT

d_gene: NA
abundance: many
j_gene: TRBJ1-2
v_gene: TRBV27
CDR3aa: CASSPTVLNYGYTF
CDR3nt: TGTGCCAGCAGTCCTACGGTCCTGAACTATGGCTACACCTTC

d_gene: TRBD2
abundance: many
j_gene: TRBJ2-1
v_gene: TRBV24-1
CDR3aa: CATSEASGGDYNEQFF
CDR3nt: TGTGCCACCAGTGAGGCTAGCGGGGGGGACTACAATGAGCAGTTCTTC

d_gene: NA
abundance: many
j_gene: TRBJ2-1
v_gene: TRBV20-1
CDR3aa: CSARGPGYNEQFF
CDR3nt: TGCAGTGCTAGGGGTCCGGGGTACAATGAGCAGTTCTTC

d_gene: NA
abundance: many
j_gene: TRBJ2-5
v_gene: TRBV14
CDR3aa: CASSQSRGSVRETQYF
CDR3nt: TGTGCCAGCAGCCAATCCCGGGGCTCTGTACGAGAGACCCAGTACTTC

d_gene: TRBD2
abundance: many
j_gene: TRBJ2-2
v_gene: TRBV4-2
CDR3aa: CASSRTSADFTTGELFF
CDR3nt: TGTGCCAGCAGCCGGACTAGCGCCGACTTTACGACCGGGGAGCTGTTTTTT

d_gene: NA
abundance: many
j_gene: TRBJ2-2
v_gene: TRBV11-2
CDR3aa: CASGRLGELFF
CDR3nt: TGTGCCAGCGGGCGTCTGGGGGAGCTGTTTTTT

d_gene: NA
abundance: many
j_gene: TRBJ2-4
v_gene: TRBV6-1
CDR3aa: CASSAGGWNIQYF
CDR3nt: TGTGCCAGCAGTGCTGGGGGGTGGAACATTCAGTACTTC

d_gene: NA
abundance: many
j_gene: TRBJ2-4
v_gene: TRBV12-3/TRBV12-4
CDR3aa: CASTNSGRKNIQYF
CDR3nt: TGTGCCAGCACCAATTCCGGACGGAAAAACATTCAGTACTTC

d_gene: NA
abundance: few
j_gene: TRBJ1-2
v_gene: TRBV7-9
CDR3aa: CASSMEGYGYTF
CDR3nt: TGTGCCAGCAGCATGGAAGGGTATGGCTACACCTTC